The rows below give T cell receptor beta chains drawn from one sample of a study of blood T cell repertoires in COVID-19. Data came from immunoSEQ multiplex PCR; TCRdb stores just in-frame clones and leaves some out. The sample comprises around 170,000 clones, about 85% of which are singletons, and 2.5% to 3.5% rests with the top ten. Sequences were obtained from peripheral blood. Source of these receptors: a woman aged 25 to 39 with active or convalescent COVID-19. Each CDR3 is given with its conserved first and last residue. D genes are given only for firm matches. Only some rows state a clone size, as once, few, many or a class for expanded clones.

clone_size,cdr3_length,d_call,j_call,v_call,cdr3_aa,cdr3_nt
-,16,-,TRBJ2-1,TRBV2,CASAGSIRAVRNEQFF,TGTGCCAGTGCAGGCTCTATCCGAGCGGTAAGGAATGAGCAGTTCTTC
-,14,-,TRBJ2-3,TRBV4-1,CASGVWGGTDTQYF,TGCGCCAGCGGGGTATGGGGCGGCACAGATACGCAGTATTTT
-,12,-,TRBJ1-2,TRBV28,CAIPGGFDGYTF,TGTGCCATCCCCGGGGGATTTGATGGCTACACCTTC
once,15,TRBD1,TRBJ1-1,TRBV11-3,CASSTHRGSSTEAFF,TGTGCCAGCAGCACCCACAGGGGAAGTAGCACTGAAGCTTTCTTT
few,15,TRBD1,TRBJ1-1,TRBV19,CASNRDRATNTEAFF,TGTGCCAGTAATCGGGACAGGGCTACGAACACTGAAGCTTTCTTT
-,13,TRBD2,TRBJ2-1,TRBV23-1,CASSQPIAGGKFF,TGCGCCAGCAGTCAACCAATAGCGGGAGGGAAGTTCTTC
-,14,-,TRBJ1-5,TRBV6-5,CASTGRPGQQPQHF,TGTGCCAGCACGGGCAGGCCTGGACAGCAGCCCCAGCATTTT
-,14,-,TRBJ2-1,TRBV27,CASGETGSNNEQFF,TGTGCCAGCGGGGAGACAGGTTCCAACAATGAGCAGTTCTTC
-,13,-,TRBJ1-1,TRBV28,CATWTDMNTEAFF,TGTGCCACCTGGACGGACATGAACACTGAAGCTTTCTTT
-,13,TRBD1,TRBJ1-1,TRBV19,CASSPQGGTEAFF,TGTGCCAGTAGCCCACAGGGGGGGACTGAAGCTTTCTTT
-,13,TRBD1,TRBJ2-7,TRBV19,CASSGTGAYEQYF,TGTGCCAGTAGTGGGACAGGGGCCTACGAGCAGTACTTC
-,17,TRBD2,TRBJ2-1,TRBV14,CASSQGTSGFSYNEQFF,TGTGCCAGCAGCCAAGGGACTAGCGGCTTCTCCTACAATGAGCAGTTCTTC
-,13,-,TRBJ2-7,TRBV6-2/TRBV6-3,CASSRGQSYEQYF,TGTGCCAGCAGTCGAGGGCAGAGCTACGAGCAGTACTTC
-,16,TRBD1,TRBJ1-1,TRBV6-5,CASSYPRTGVNTEAFF,TGTGCCAGCAGTTATCCCCGGACAGGGGTGAACACTGAAGCTTTCTTT
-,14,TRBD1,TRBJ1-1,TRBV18,CASSTGQGNTEAFF,TGTGCCAGCTCAACGGGACAGGGGAACACTGAAGCTTTCTTT
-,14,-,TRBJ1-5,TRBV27,CASSFGRNNQPQHF,TGTGCCAGCAGTTTTGGGAGAAACAATCAGCCCCAGCATTTT
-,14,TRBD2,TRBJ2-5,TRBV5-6,CASSLAGRAETQYF,TGTGCCAGCAGCTTAGCGGGGAGGGCAGAGACCCAGTACTTC
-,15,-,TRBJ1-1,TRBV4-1,CASSGFGTLNTEAFF,TGCGCCAGCAGCGGGTTCGGGACACTGAACACTGAAGCTTTCTTT
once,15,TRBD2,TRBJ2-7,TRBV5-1,CASSKGLAGVREQYF,TGCGCCAGCAGCAAGGGACTAGCGGGGGTTCGGGAGCAGTACTTC
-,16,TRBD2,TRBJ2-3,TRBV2,CASSPVSGDYTDTQYF,TGTGCCAGCAGCCCCGTATCCGGGGACTACACAGATACGCAGTATTTT
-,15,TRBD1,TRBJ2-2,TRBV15,CATSPGTGDPGELFF,TGTGCCACCAGCCCAGGGACAGGGGATCCCGGGGAGCTGTTTTTT